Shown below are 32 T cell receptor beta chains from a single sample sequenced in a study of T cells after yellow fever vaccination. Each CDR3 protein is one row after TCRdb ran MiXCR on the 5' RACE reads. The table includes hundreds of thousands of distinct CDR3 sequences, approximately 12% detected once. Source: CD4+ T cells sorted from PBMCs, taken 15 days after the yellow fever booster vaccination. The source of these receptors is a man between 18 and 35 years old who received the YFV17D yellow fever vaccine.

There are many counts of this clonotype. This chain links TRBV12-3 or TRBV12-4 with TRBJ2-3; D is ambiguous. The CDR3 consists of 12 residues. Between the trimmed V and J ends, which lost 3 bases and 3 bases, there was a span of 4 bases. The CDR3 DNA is TGTGCCAGCAGTTTGCAGACAGATACGCAGTATTTT. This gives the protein CASSLQTDTQYF.

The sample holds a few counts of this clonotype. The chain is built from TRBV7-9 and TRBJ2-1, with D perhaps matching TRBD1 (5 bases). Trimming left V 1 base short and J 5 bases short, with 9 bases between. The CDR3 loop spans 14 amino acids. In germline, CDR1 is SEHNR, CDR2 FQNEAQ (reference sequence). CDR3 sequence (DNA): TGTGCCAGCAGCTTAGAGGGGTTCCACAATGAGCAGTTCTTC. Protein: CASSLEGFHNEQFF.

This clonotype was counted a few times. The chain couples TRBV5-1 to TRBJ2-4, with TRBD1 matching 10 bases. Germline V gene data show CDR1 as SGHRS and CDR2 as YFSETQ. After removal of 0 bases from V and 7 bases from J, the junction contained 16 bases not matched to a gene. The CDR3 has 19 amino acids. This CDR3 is CASSLAPPGQGIIWNIQYF. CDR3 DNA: TGCGCCAGCAGCTTGGCCCCGCCGGGACAGGGGATCATCTGGAACATTCAGTACTTC.

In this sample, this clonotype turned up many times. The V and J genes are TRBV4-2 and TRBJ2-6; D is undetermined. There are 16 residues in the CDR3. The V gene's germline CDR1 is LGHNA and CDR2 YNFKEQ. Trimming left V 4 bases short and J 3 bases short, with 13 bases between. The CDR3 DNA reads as TGTGCCAGCAGCCCCGAGGCCGATGGTGGGGCCAACGTCCTGACTTTC. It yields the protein CASSPEADGGANVLTF.

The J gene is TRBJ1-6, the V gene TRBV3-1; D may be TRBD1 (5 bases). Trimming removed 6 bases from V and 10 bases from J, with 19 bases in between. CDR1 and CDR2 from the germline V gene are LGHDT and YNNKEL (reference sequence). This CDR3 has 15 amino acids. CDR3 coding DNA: TGTGCCAGCAGTCGAGGATGGGGGGGGGACTCACCCCTCCACTTT. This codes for CASSRGWGGDSPLHF.

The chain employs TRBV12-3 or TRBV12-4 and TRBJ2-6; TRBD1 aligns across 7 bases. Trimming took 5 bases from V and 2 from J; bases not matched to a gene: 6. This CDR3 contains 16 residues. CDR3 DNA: TGTGCCAGCAGTCTGTCGACAGGGCCTGGGGCCAACGTCCTGACTTTC. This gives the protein CASSLSTGPGANVLTF.

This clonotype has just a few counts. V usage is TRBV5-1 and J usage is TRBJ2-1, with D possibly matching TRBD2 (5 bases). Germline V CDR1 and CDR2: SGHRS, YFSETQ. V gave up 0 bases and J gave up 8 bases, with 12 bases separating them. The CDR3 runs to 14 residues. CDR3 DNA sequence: TGCGCCAGCAGCTTGGTTCTAGCTTTGGATGAGCAGTTCTTC. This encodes CASSLVLALDEQFF. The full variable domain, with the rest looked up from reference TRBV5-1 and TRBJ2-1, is KAGVTQTPRYLIKTRGQQVTLSCSPISGHRSVSWYQQTPGQGLQFLFEYFSETQRNKGNFPGRFSGRQFSNSRSEMNVSTLELGDSALYLCASSLVLALDEQFFGPGTRLTVL.

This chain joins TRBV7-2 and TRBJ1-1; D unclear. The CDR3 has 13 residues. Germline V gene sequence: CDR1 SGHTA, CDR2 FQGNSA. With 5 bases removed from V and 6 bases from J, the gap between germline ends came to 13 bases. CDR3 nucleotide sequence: TGTGCCAGCAGCCCTCCGGGGTACCCTGAAGCTTTCTTT. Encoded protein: CASSPPGYPEAFF.

CDR3 coding DNA: TGTGCCAGCAGTTTCAAGGGACAGGGGCTGACAGAGAGGCCGGGCCTTCATGAAAAACTGTTTTTT. Amino acid sequence: CASSFKGQGLTERPGLHEKLFF. The rearrangement links TRBV27 to TRBJ1-4; 10 bases are shared with TRBD1. V gave up 3 bases and J gave up 6 bases; unmatched junction bases: 25. Germline CDR1 MNHEY, CDR2 SMNVEV (reference sequence). There are 22 residues in the CDR3.

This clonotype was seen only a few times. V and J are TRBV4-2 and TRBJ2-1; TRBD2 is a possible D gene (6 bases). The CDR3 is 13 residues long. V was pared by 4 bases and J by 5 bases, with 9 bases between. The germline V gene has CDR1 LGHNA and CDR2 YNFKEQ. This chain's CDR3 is CASSLWGDNEQFF. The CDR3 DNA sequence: TGTGCCAGCAGCCTTTGGGGGGACAATGAGCAGTTCTTC.

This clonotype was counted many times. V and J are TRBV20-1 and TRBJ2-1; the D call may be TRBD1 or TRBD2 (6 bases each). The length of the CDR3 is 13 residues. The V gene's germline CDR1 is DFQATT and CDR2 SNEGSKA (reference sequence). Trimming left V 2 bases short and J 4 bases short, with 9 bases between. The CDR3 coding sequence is TGCAGTGCTAGATGGGGGGCTTACAATGAGCAGTTCTTC. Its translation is CSARWGAYNEQFF.

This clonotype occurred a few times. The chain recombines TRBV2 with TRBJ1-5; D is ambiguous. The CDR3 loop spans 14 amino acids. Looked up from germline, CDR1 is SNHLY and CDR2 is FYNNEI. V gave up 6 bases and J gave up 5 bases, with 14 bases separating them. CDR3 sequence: CASSPVGKDQPQHF. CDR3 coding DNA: TGTGCCAGCAGCCCGGTTGGCAAAGATCAGCCCCAGCATTTT.

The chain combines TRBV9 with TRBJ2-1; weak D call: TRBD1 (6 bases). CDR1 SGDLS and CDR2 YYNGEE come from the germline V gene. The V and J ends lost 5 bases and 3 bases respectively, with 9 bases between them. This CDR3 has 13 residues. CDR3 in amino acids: CASRGANYNEQFF. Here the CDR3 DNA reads TGTGCCAGCAGGGGGGCAAACTACAATGAGCAGTTCTTC.

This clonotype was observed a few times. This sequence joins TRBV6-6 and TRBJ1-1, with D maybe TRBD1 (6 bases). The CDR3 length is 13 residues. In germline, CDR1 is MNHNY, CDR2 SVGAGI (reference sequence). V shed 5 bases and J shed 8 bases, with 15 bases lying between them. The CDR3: CASSNHRDLEAFF. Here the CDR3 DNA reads TGTGCCAGCAGTAACCACAGGGATCTAGAAGCTTTCTTT.

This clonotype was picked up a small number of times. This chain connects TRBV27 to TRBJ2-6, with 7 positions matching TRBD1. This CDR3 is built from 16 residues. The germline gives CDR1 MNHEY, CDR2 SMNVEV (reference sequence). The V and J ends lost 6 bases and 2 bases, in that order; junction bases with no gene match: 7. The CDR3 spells CASRKGGSTGANVLTF. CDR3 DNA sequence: TGTGCCAGCAGAAAAGGGGGCTCCACTGGGGCCAACGTCCTGACTTTC.

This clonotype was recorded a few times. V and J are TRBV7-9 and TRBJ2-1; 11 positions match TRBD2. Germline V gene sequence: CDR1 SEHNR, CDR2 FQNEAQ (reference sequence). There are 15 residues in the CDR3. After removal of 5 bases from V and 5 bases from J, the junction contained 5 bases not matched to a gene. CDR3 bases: TGTGCCAGCAGCAAGGGACTAGCGGAGAACAATGAGCAGTTCTTC. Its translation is CASSKGLAENNEQFF.

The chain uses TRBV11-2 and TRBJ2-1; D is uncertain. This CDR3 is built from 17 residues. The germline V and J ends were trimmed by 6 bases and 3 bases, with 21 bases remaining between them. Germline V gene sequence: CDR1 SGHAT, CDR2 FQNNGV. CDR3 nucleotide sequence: TGTGCCAGCAGTTCCGTCCGGCCACGGAAAGGCTACAATGAGCAGTTCTTC. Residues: CASSSVRPRKGYNEQFF.

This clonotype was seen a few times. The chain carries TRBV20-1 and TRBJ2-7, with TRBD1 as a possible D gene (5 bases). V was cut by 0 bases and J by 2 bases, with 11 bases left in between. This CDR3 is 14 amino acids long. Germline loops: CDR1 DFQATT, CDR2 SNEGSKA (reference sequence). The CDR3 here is CSARDPAGTYEQYV. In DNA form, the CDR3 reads TGCAGTGCTAGAGATCCTGCAGGGACCTACGAGCAGTACGTC.

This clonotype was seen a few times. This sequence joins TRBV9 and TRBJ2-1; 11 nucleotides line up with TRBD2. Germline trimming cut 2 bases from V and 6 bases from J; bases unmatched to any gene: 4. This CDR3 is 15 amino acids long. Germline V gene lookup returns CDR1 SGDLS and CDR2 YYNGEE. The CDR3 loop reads CASSVGTSGTNEQFF. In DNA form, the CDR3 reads TGTGCCAGCAGCGTTGGGACTAGCGGTACCAATGAGCAGTTCTTC.

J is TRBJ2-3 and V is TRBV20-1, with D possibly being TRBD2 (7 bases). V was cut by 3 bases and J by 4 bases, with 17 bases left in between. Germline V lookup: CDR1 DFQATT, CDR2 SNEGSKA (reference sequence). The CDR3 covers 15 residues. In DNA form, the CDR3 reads TGCAGTGCTAGGGGACACGGGGGGCGGTCAGATACGCAGTATTTT. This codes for CSARGHGGRSDTQYF.

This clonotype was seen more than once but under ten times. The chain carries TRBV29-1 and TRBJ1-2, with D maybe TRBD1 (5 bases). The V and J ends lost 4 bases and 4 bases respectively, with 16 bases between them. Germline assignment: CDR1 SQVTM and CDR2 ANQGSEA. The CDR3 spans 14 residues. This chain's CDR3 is CSVARGDGTYGYTF. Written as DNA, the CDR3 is TGCAGCGTTGCGCGGGGGGATGGCACCTATGGCTACACCTTC.

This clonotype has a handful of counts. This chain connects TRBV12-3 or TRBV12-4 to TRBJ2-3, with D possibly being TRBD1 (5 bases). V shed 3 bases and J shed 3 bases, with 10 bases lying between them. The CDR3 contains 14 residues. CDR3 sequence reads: CASSFAQGTDTQYF. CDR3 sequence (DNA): TGTGCCAGCAGTTTTGCCCAGGGAACAGATACGCAGTATTTT.

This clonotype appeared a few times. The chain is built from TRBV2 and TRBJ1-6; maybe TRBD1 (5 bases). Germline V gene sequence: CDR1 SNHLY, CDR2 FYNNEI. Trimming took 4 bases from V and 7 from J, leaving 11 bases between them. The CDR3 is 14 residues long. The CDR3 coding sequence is TGTGCCAGCAGTGGCAGGGTGCGGAATTCACCCCTCCACTTT. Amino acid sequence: CASSGRVRNSPLHF.

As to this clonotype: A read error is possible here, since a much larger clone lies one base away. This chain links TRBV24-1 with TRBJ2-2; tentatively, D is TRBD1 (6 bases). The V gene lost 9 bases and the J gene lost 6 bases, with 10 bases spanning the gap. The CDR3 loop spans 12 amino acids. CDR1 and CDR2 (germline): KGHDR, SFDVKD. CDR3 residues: CATGGQPGELFF. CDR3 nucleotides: TGTGCCACCGGAGGACAGCCCGGGGAGCTGTTTTTT.

The CDR3 region is CASSFGGQVNTEAFF. CDR3 nucleotides: TGTGCCAGCAGCTTTGGGGGACAGGTAAACACTGAAGCTTTCTTT. The chain employs TRBV5-6 and TRBJ1-1; 8 positions match TRBD1. The CDR3 spans 15 residues. Germline V gene sequence: CDR1 SGHDT, CDR2 YYEEEE. With V trimmed by 2 bases and J by 2 bases, 5 bases remained unmatched.

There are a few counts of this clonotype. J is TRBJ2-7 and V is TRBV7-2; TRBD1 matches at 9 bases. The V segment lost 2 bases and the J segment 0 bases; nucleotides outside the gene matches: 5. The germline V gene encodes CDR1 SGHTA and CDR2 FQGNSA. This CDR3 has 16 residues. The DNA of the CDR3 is TGTGCCAGCAGCTTAACAGGGGGCCTAAGCTCCTACGAGCAGTACTTC. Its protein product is CASSLTGGLSSYEQYF.

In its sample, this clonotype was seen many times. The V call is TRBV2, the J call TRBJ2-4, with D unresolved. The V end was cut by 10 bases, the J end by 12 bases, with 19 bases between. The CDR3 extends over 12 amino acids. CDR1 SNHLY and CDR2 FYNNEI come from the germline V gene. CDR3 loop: CAIALTETTQYF. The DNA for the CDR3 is TGTGCCATCGCTCTTACGGAGACAACTCAGTACTTC.

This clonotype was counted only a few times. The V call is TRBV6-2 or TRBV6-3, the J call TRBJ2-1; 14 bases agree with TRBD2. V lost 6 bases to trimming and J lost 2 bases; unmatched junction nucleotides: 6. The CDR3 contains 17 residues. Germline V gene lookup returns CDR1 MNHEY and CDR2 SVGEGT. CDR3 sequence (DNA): TGTGCCAGCAGGGGGACTAGCGGGGGCAATCCCTACAATGAGCAGTTCTTC. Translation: CASRGTSGGNPYNEQFF.

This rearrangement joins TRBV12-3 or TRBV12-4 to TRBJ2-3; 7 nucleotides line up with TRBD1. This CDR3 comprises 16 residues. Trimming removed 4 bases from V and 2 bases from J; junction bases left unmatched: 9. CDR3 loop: CASSSVEGALTDTQYF. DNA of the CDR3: TGTGCCAGCAGTTCCGTCGAGGGGGCCCTCACAGATACGCAGTATTTT.

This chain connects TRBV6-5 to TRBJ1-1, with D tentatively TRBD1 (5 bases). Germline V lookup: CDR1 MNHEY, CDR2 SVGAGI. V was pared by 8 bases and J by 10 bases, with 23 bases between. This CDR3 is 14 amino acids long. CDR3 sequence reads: CASGAGPTRHIAFF. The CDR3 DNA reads TGTGCCAGCGGAGCGGGACCGACACGCCACATAGCTTTCTTT.

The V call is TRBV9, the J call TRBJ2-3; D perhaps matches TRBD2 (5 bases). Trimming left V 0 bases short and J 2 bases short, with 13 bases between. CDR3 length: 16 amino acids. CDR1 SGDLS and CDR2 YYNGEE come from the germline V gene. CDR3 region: CASSVGGAATTDTQYF. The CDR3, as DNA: TGTGCCAGCAGCGTAGGTGGAGCGGCGACCACAGATACGCAGTATTTT.

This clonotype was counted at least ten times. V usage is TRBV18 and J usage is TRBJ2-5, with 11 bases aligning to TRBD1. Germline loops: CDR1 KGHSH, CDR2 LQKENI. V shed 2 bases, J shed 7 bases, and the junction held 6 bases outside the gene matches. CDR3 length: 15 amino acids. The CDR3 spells CASSPSGQGAATQYF. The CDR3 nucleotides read TGTGCCAGCTCACCAAGTGGACAGGGGGCCGCGACCCAGTACTTC.